This T cell receptor (beta chain) was identified in a study of T cells after yellow fever vaccination (dated by TCRdb to between 2018 and 2021). Context from the whole study: Libraries from fractions with low cell numbers were prepared with the SMART-Seq v4 Ultra Low Input RNA kit. The cohort comprised two healthy male donors, one aged 18 to 29 and one aged 30 to 40 years. To follow T-cell clones before and after both primary and booster YFV17D yellow fever vaccination, bulk TCR alpha and beta repertoires underwent longitudinal sequencing. Blood samples were taken at several timepoints before and after primary and secondary immunization, and bulk PBMC replicates and cell subsets were isolated.

Reads for this sample came from an Illumina NovaSeq 6000. TCR cDNA was made using 5'RACE template switching, a step that added a universal primer site and unique molecular identifiers. Priming of cDNA synthesis was performed from both the TCR alpha and TCR beta constant segments. Library amplification involved two PCR steps, and the second step added sample barcodes and sequencing adapters. Sequencing of libraries was done on Illumina HiSeq 2500 (2x100 bp) or NovaSeq (2x150 bp). Concerning the study's data processing: MIGEC handled demultiplexing of reads and collapsing into UMI consensus sequences, while MiXCR performed V(D)J alignment. Using edgeR on replicate PBMC samples, clonotypes were called vaccine-responding if FDR was below 0.01 and the log2 fold change was above 5 up to day 15. CD4 or CD8 identity was assigned to each bulk clonotype according to whether the clonotype was present at higher abundance in the sequenced CD4 repertoire or the sequenced CD8 repertoire. TCRdb handled the public reads itself, with Q25 trimming in fastp and clone calling in MiXCR, and kept productive beta chains. Identical CDR3 proteins give one entry, which carries the most common genes and DNA. These V and J calls derive from TCRdb rather than the authors' analysis. This sample gives a few hundred thousand distinct CDR3 sequences in total; 18% of them show up just once. The top ten clonotypes cover 15% to 20% of the sample.

The full study reports these points: FACS-sorted repertoires could contain abundant contaminating clonotypes from the bulk population, so computational filtering was required. A small share of clonotypes occurred in both CD4 and CD8 compartments, likely arising from convergent recombination. The secondary T-cell response was found to be weaker but faster than the primary response, with a peak reached on day 5 rather than on day 15. The study included only a couple of donors, which limits how far the findings can be generalized. After the booster, most of the clones that had expanded following primary vaccination were detected again (approximately 95% of CD4 and around 90% of CD8), which suggests that memory was broadly maintained.

The meaning of the sample's treatment or condition label: live attenuated yellow fever vaccine strain. At each blood-draw timepoint, two biological replicates of bulk PBMCs were obtained. A standard Ficoll-Paque protocol was used to isolate PBMCs from peripheral blood. TriZol was used to extract RNA from bulk PBMCs, from CD4 and CD8 fractions, and from dextramer-positive and dextramer-negative fractions. This clonotype was counted at least ten times. Its antigen has not been determined. There are no base qualities to consult, and no much larger clone falls within one base. V is reduced by 0 bases and J by 7 bases, leaving a spacing of 20 bases between them. CDR1 and CDR2, per the germline V gene (reference sequence), are DFQATT and SNEGSKA. CDR3 length: 16 amino acids, cysteine to phenylalanine. Of all the DNA, just the CDR3 is kept, 48 bases in frame from base 1.

The source of this sequence is a man younger than 35 who received the YFV17D yellow fever vaccine. The chain is made from TRBV20-1 and TRBJ2-3; the D gene is not confidently resolved. Here the sequenced sample was PBMCs, taken before the yellow fever booster vaccination. The CDR3: CSARDRVEFIGYTQYF. The DNA sequence is TGCAGTGCTAGAGATCGGGTTGAGTTTATAGGCTATACGCAGTATTTT.